This T cell receptor beta chain came from a study of control samples from healthy donors and cancer patients. The assay was immunoSEQ multiplex PCR, and TCRdb's table has in-frame clones only and misses some. The sample comprises tens of thousands of clones, around 90% of which are singletons, and roughly 5.7% rests with the top ten. This clonotype was obtained from a man aged 55 to 70 with colorectal cancer. The specimen was PBMCs.

In DNA form, the CDR3 reads TGTGCCACCAGCAGAGTAGCGGGGGGGTGGGATGAGCAGTTCTTC. It specifies CATSRVAGGWDEQFF. The chain couples TRBV15 to TRBJ2-1; 11 bases line up with TRBD2. The junction had 4 bases not matched to a gene; V was cut back by 1 base and J by 8 bases. CDR1 and CDR2 from the germline V gene are LNHNV and YYDKDF (reference sequence). The CDR3 sequence is 15 residues long. The full variable domain, in which reference TRBV15 and TRBJ2-1 provide the parts outside the CDR3, is DAMVIQNPRYQVTQFGKPVTLSCSQTLNHNVMYWYQQKSSQAPKLLFHYYDKDFNNEADTPDNFQSRRPNTSFCFLDIRSPGLGDTAMYLCATSRVAGGWDEQFFGPGTRLTVL.